This TCR beta chain came from a study of control samples from healthy donors and cancer patients. Some clones are missing from TCRdb's copy, which holds only in-frame ones; the method was immunoSEQ multiplex PCR. The data contain roughly 92,000 clones, about 89% of them singletons. Germline V gene lookup returns CDR1 MDHEN and CDR2 SYDVKM. The CDR3 runs to 13 residues. Trimming removed 6 bases from V and 5 bases from J, with 14 bases in between. The origin of this receptor is a woman between 55 and 75 years old in good health. Sample: blood. The chain has TRBV28 and TRBJ2-7, with a possible D match to TRBD2 (5 bases). This CDR3 is CASRSTGVDEQYF. Written as DNA, the CDR3 is TGTGCCAGCAGATCCACCGGGGTCGACGAGCAGTACTTC.